This TCR beta chain was captured in a study of CD8 T cells in ankylosing spondylitis. Libraries of TCR beta came from quantitative 5'-RACE with molecular barcodes. TCRdb re-derived calls from the 5' RACE reads in MiXCR, one entry per CDR3 protein. The data contain roughly 490,000 distinct CDR3 sequences, about 5% of them singletons. Points from the study as a whole: Relatively scarce in peripheral blood, disease-linked clones were CD8+. Past studies reported some motif variants in reactive arthritis synovial fluid and blood. Significant enrichment of disease-linked clones was reported in matched ankylosing spondylitis synovial fluid. Made up of 7 to 9 highly homologous variants, a TCR beta motif appeared characteristic of ankylosing spondylitis blood.

With 3 bases clipped from V and 3 bases from J, the junction kept 5 bases outside the gene matches. This CDR3 comprises 16 residues. In germline, CDR1 is SEHNR, CDR2 FQNEAQ (reference sequence). Comments on this clonotype: Its antigen remains unknown.

The source of this sequence is a male donor with ankylosing spondylitis. V is TRBV7-9 and J is TRBJ2-3, with 11 bases matching TRBD2. The sample was blood, either unsorted or a sorted T cell fraction (not recorded which). The CDR3 DNA follows: TGTGCCAGCAGCTTTCGGGGACTAGCGGATACAGATACGCAGTATTTT. Encoded protein: CASSFRGLADTDTQYF.